The T cell receptor (beta chain) described here comes from a study of cytomegalovirus exposure and HLA in healthy donors. General study findings and limits: A later analysis linked a missense DCLRE1C variant to TCR beta V- and J-gene trimming. The investigators catalogued 150 or so TCR beta chains as cytomegalovirus-associated.

Trimming cost V 5 bases and J 5 bases; bases outside gene matches: 10. The CDR3 extends over 15 amino acids. The germline V gene has CDR1 SGHTA and CDR2 FQGTGA. Use of 60 Vbeta and 13 Jbeta primers characterized the PCR. Sequencing was performed with immunoSEQ multiplex PCR; in TCRdb, only in-frame clones are kept and a portion is missing. The sample lists about 89,000 clones; 75% to 90% were seen once. In its sample, this clone was seen once. Its antigen remains unknown. The TCR sequence derives from a middle-aged man in good health and CMV-seropositive. The V gene is TRBV7-3, the J gene TRBJ2-3; TRBD2 aligns across 7 bases. The sample taken for sequencing was PBMCs. The chain's CDR3 is CASSQKAGVIDTQYF. In nucleotides, the CDR3 is TGTGCCAGCAGCCAAAAGGCGGGAGTGATAGATACGCAGTATTTT.